This TCR beta chain was profiled in a study of tumor and adjacent non-tumor tissue in lung cancer. Across the whole study: The patients, roughly 10 men and roughly 5 women, were roughly 30 to 80 with stage I to III disease.

RNA was extracted from bulk tissue without any cell sorting. The normal lung tissue was taken more than 3 cm from the tumor edge. A modified ARM-PCR protocol with three rounds of nested PCR amplified TCRbeta. MiXCR was run by TCRdb on the multiplex PCR reads, yielding one entry per CDR3 protein. The sample has approximately 77,000 distinct CDR3 sequences, about 82% seen once; the top ten hold approximately 51%. Overall study results and limits: Top 100 clones took a larger repertoire share in normal lung.

To note about this clonotype: Its antigen is not identified. One end of the junction is discordant with germline, which a read error may explain.

This CDR3 has 12 amino acids. CDR1 SQVTM and CDR2 ANQGSEA come from the germline V gene. This clonotype originated in a man aged 60-69 years with non-small cell lung cancer. Sequencing used distant non-tumor lung tissue. The chain links TRBV29-1 to TRBJ2-7; 7 nucleotides match TRBD2. The CDR3 region is CSFGGGLYEQCF. CDR3 nucleotides: TGCAGCTTTGGGGGAGGGCTGTACGAGCAGTGCTTC.